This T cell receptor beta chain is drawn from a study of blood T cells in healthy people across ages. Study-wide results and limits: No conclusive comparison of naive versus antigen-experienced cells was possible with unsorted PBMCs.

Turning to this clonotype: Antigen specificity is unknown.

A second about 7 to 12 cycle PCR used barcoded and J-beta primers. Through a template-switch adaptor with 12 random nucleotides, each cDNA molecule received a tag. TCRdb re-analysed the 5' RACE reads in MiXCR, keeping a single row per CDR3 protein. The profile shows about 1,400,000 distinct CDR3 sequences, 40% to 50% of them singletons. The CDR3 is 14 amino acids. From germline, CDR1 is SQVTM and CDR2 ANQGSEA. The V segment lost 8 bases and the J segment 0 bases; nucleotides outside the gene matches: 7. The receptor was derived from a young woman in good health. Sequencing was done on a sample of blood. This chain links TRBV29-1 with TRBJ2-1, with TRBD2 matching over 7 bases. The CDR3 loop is CSQSGTSSYNEQFF. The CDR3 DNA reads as TGCAGCCAAAGCGGGACGAGCTCCTACAATGAGCAGTTCTTC.